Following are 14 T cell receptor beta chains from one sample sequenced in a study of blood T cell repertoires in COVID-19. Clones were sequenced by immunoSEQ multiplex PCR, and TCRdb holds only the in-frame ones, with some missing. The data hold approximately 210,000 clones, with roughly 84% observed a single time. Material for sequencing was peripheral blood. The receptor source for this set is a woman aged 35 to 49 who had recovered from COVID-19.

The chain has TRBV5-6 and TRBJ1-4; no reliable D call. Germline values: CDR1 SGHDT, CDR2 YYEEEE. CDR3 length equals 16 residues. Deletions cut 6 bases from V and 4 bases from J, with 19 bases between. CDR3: CASTAQALFNNEKLFF. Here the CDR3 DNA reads TGTGCCAGCACCGCCCAGGCACTCTTCAATAATGAAAAACTGTTTTTT.

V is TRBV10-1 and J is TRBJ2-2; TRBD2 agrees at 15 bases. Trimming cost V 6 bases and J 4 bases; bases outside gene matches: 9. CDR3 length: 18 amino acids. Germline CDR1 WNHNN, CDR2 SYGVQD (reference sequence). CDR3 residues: CASRAGTSGRKGTGELFF. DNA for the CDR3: TGCGCCAGCAGAGCCGGGACTAGCGGGAGGAAAGGCACCGGGGAGCTGTTTTTT.

The CDR3: CASSGGLPGSYGYTF. DNA of the CDR3: TGTGCCAGCAGCGGGGGACTCCCGGGATCCTATGGCTACACCTTC. The rearrangement uses TRBV5-4 and TRBJ1-2; maybe TRBD1 (5 bases). The CDR3 runs to 15 residues. Germline CDR1 and CDR2: SGHNT and YYREEE (reference sequence). The V end was cut by 4 bases, the J end by 4 bases, with 17 bases between.

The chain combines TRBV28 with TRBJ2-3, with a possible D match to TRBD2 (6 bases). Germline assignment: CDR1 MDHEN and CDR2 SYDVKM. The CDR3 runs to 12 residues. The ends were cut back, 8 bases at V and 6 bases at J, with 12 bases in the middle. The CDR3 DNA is TGTGCCAGCTGTTCGGGGGTCGATACGCAGTATTTT. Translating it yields CASCSGVDTQYF.

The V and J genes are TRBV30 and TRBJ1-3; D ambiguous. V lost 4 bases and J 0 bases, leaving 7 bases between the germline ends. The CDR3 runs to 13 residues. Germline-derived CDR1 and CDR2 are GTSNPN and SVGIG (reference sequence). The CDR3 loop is CAWTLGSGNTIYF. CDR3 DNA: TGTGCCTGGACCCTAGGCTCTGGAAACACCATATATTTT.

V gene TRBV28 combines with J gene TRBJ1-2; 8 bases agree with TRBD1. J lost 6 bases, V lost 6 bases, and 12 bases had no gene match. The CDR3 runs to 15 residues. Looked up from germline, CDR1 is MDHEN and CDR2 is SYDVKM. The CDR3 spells CASRSGTGESHGYTF. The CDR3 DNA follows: TGTGCCAGCAGGTCCGGGACAGGTGAATCGCATGGCTACACCTTC.

The CDR3 DNA follows: TGTGCCAGCAGCTTGCGTGGCGGGACTACAGATACGCAGTATTTT. This sequence encodes CASSLRGGTTDTQYF. The chain is built from TRBV5-8 and TRBJ2-3, with D perhaps matching TRBD2 (6 bases). This CDR3 spans 15 amino acids. Germline V gene sequence: CDR1 SGHTS, CDR2 YDEGEE. Trimming stripped 1 base from V and 3 bases from J, with 12 bases between. The entire variable domain, with the rest obtained from reference TRBV5-8 and TRBJ2-3, is as follows: EAGVTQSPTHLIKTRGQQATLRCSPISGHTSVYWYQQALGLGLQFLLWYDEGEERNRGNFPPRFSGRQFPNYSSELNVNALELEDSALYLCASSLRGGTTDTQYFGPGTRLTVL.

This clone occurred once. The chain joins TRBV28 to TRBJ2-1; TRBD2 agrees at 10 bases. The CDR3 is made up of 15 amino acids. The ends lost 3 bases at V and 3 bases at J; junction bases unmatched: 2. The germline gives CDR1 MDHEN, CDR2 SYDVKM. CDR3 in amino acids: CASSFWTSGYNEQFF. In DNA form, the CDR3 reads TGTGCCAGCAGTTTTTGGACTAGCGGCTACAATGAGCAGTTCTTC.

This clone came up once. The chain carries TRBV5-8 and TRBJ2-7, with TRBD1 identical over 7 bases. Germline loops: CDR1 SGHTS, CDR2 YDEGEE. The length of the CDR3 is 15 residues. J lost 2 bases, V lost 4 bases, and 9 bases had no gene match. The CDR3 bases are TGTGCCAGCAGCGATGGGACAGTTAAAACCTACGAGCAGTACTTC. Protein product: CASSDGTVKTYEQYF.

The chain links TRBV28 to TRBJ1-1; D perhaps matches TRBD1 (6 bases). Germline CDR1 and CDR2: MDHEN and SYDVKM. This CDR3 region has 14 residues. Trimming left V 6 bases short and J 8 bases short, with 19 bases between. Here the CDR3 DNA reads TGTGCCAGCAGATACTCGGGGGGGCCAGGGGAAGCTTTCTTT. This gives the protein CASRYSGGPGEAFF.

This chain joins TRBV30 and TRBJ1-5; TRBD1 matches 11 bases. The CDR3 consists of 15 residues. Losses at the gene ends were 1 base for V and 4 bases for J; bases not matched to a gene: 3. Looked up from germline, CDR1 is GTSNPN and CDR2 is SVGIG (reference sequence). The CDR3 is CAWSGGQGANQPQHF. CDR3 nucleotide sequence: TGTGCCTGGAGTGGTGGACAGGGGGCGAATCAGCCCCAGCATTTT. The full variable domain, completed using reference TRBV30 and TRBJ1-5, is SQTIHQWPATLVQPVGSPLSLECTVEGTSNPNLYWYRQAAGRGLQLLFYSVGIGQISSEVPQNLSASRPQDRQFILSSKKLLLSDSGFYLCAWSGGQGANQPQHFGDGTRLSIL.

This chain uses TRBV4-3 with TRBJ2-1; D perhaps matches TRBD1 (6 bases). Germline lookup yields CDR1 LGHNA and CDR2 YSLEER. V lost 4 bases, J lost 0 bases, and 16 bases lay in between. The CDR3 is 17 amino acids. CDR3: CASSLQGPKSSYNEQFF. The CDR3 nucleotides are TGCGCCAGCAGCCTTCAGGGGCCCAAGAGCTCCTACAATGAGCAGTTCTTC.

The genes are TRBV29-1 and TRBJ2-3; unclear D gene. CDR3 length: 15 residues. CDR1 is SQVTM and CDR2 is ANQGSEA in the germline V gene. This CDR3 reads CRLPFGSVCPDTQYF. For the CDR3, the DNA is TGCAGATTGCCGTTTGGCAGCGTATGCCCAGATACGCAGTATTTT.

The CDR3 loop reads CATSRRVSGTSGSRADTQYF. The CDR3 region has the DNA TGTGCCACCAGCAGACGCGTTTCTGGGACTAGCGGGAGTCGCGCAGATACGCAGTATTTT. The chain couples TRBV15 to TRBJ2-3; 14 bases align to TRBD2. The germline gives CDR1 LNHNV, CDR2 YYDKDF (reference sequence). The CDR3 length is 20 residues. The J segment lost 4 bases and the V segment lost 2 bases, leaving 14 bases of the junction unmatched.